Listed below are T cell receptor beta chains from one sample, sequenced in a study of blood T cell repertoires in COVID-19. Sequencing was performed with immunoSEQ multiplex PCR; in TCRdb, only in-frame clones are kept and a portion is missing. In the table there are about 90,000 clones, approximately 86% of which are singletons. Sequenced input: peripheral blood. The receptors shown here come from a man older than 75 with active or convalescent COVID-19. CDR3s include the opening cysteine and the closing phenylalanine or tryptophan. Each record gives: V gene, J gene, D gene, clone size, CDR3 DNA, CDR3 protein. A D gene is named only where the DNA matches it firmly. Clone size is not always given. Where it is, it says once, few, many or a class for expanded clones.

v_call: TRBV5-1
j_call: TRBJ2-5
d_call: -
clone_size: -
cdr3_nt: TGCGCCAGCAGTTCCCTCGGTACGGCCGGGGAGACCCAGTACTTC
cdr3_aa: CASSSLGTAGETQYF

v_call: TRBV12-5
j_call: TRBJ1-5
d_call: TRBD1
clone_size: -
cdr3_nt: TGTGCTAGTGGTACAGGGGGAAATCAGCCCCAGCATTTT
cdr3_aa: CASGTGGNQPQHF

v_call: TRBV15
j_call: TRBJ1-4
d_call: -
clone_size: -
cdr3_nt: TGTGCCACCAGCCGAGACTTGGCAGTCGAATCGGAAAAACTGTTTTTT
cdr3_aa: CATSRDLAVESEKLFF

v_call: TRBV9
j_call: TRBJ1-1
d_call: TRBD1
clone_size: -
cdr3_nt: TGTGCCAGCAGCGTCCGGGACAGCTCGCTCGGAGCTTTCTTT
cdr3_aa: CASSVRDSSLGAFF

v_call: TRBV9
j_call: TRBJ2-7
d_call: -
clone_size: -
cdr3_nt: TGTGCCAGCAGCGCAGTCGGAGGCTACGAGCAGTACTTC
cdr3_aa: CASSAVGGYEQYF

v_call: TRBV3-1/TRBV3-2
j_call: TRBJ1-4
d_call: TRBD1
clone_size: -
cdr3_nt: TGTGCCAGCAGCCTTGTGACAGGGTCGCAAGAAAAACTGTTTTTT
cdr3_aa: CASSLVTGSQEKLFF

v_call: TRBV12-3/TRBV12-4
j_call: TRBJ2-1
d_call: -
clone_size: once
cdr3_nt: TGTGCCAGCAGTTTTAGCGCTTACAATGAGCAGTTCTTC
cdr3_aa: CASSFSAYNEQFF

v_call: TRBV29-1
j_call: TRBJ1-5
d_call: -
clone_size: -
cdr3_nt: TGCAGCGTCGCGGACAGATATAGCAATCAGCCCCAGCATTTT
cdr3_aa: CSVADRYSNQPQHF

v_call: TRBV6-1
j_call: TRBJ1-2
d_call: -
clone_size: -
cdr3_nt: TGTGCCAGCAGTGAAGGACGCAGGGACTATGGCTACACCTTC
cdr3_aa: CASSEGRRDYGYTF

v_call: TRBV30
j_call: TRBJ2-5
d_call: -
clone_size: -
cdr3_nt: TGTGCCTGGAGTGTAGAGGTCTCCCTACAAGAGACCCAGTACTTC
cdr3_aa: CAWSVEVSLQETQYF

v_call: TRBV28
j_call: TRBJ1-2
d_call: TRBD1
clone_size: -
cdr3_nt: TGTGCCAGCAGTTCGACGGGACAGGGGTTCTATGGCTACACCTTC
cdr3_aa: CASSSTGQGFYGYTF

v_call: TRBV18
j_call: TRBJ2-7
d_call: TRBD1
clone_size: -
cdr3_nt: TGTGCCAGCTCACCCCCGGGACAGGTGGGGTCCTACGAGCAGTACTTC
cdr3_aa: CASSPPGQVGSYEQYF

v_call: TRBV2
j_call: TRBJ2-1
d_call: TRBD2
clone_size: -
cdr3_nt: TGTGCCAGCAGGGCCGGGACTAGCAGCAATGAGCAGTTCTTC
cdr3_aa: CASRAGTSSNEQFF

v_call: TRBV18
j_call: TRBJ1-2
d_call: -
clone_size: once
cdr3_nt: TGTGCCAGCTCACCAACAGATAACTATGGCTACACCTTC
cdr3_aa: CASSPTDNYGYTF

v_call: TRBV11-3
j_call: TRBJ2-1
d_call: -
clone_size: -
cdr3_nt: TGTGCCAGCAGCCCCCGAAGCTCCAATGAGCAGTTCTTC
cdr3_aa: CASSPRSSNEQFF

v_call: TRBV2
j_call: TRBJ1-3
d_call: -
clone_size: -
cdr3_nt: TGTGCCAGCAGTGCGGTTTCCTCTGGAAACACCATATATTTT
cdr3_aa: CASSAVSSGNTIYF

v_call: TRBV29-1
j_call: TRBJ2-7
d_call: TRBD1
clone_size: -
cdr3_nt: TGCAGCGTTTCCAAGACAGGGTACGAGCAGTACTTC
cdr3_aa: CSVSKTGYEQYF

v_call: TRBV5-6
j_call: TRBJ2-1
d_call: -
clone_size: -
cdr3_nt: TGTGCCAGCAGCGTGCAGTACGGGGATGAGCAGTTCTTC
cdr3_aa: CASSVQYGDEQFF

v_call: TRBV19
j_call: TRBJ2-7
d_call: TRBD1
clone_size: once
cdr3_nt: TGTGCCAGTAGTCCCCGGACAGGGGCAGCGCAGTACTTC
cdr3_aa: CASSPRTGAAQYF

v_call: TRBV7-2
j_call: TRBJ2-3
d_call: -
clone_size: -
cdr3_nt: TGTGCCAGCAGCTTATCTAGGGACTTATCCACAGATACGCAGTATTTT
cdr3_aa: CASSLSRDLSTDTQYF

v_call: TRBV7-8
j_call: TRBJ2-1
d_call: TRBD2
clone_size: once
cdr3_nt: TGTGCCAGCAGTTTACAAGCGGGAGCGGCCTACAATGAGCAGTTCTTC
cdr3_aa: CASSLQAGAAYNEQFF

v_call: TRBV15
j_call: TRBJ1-6
d_call: -
clone_size: -
cdr3_nt: TGTGCCACCAGCAGGCTAGAAGGCCCGGCGGTAGGCTCACCCCTCCACTTT
cdr3_aa: CATSRLEGPAVGSPLHF

v_call: TRBV19
j_call: TRBJ1-6
d_call: -
clone_size: -
cdr3_nt: TGTGCCAGTAGTGGAGAGACAGGCGAATATTCACCCCTCCACTTT
cdr3_aa: CASSGETGEYSPLHF

v_call: TRBV7-2
j_call: TRBJ2-1
d_call: TRBD2
clone_size: -
cdr3_nt: TGTGCCAGCAGCTTAGTAGGGGGAGCGGGAGCCCGCGATGAGCAGTTCTTC
cdr3_aa: CASSLVGGAGARDEQFF

v_call: TRBV6-6
j_call: TRBJ1-1
d_call: -
clone_size: -
cdr3_nt: TGTGCCAGCAGGTGGAGGGATGTCGCTTTCTTT
cdr3_aa: CASRWRDVAFF

v_call: TRBV10-3
j_call: TRBJ1-2
d_call: -
clone_size: once
cdr3_nt: TGTGCCATCACTTCGGACAGTAACTATGGCTACACCTTC
cdr3_aa: CAITSDSNYGYTF

v_call: TRBV6-5
j_call: TRBJ1-5
d_call: -
clone_size: -
cdr3_nt: TGTGCCAGCAGTTACCTACAGGGAAGCCAGCCCCAGCATTTT
cdr3_aa: CASSYLQGSQPQHF

v_call: TRBV2
j_call: TRBJ1-1
d_call: TRBD1
clone_size: -
cdr3_nt: TGTGCCAGCAGTGTACTAGGGACAGTGAACACTGAAGCTTTCTTT
cdr3_aa: CASSVLGTVNTEAFF

v_call: TRBV19
j_call: TRBJ2-6
d_call: TRBD1
clone_size: -
cdr3_nt: TGTGCCAGTAGTTCGGCCGGGACAGGGATTAAAGGTGGGGCCAACGTCCTGACTTTC
cdr3_aa: CASSSAGTGIKGGANVLTF

v_call: TRBV7-2
j_call: TRBJ2-1
d_call: TRBD2
clone_size: -
cdr3_nt: TGTGCCAGCAGCTTAGGGACTAGCGACGAGCAGTTCTTC
cdr3_aa: CASSLGTSDEQFF

v_call: TRBV7-2
j_call: TRBJ1-5
d_call: -
clone_size: -
cdr3_nt: TGTGCCAGCAGCTCCCCGGCGGGTCAGCCCCAGCATTTT
cdr3_aa: CASSSPAGQPQHF

v_call: TRBV29-1
j_call: TRBJ2-1
d_call: TRBD1
clone_size: -
cdr3_nt: TGCAGCGCCGGGACAGGTTACAATGAGCAGTTCTTC
cdr3_aa: CSAGTGYNEQFF

v_call: TRBV4-2
j_call: TRBJ2-7
d_call: -
clone_size: -
cdr3_nt: TGTGCCAGCAGCCAAGATCGTGGCAGGGGAACCTACGAGCAGTACTTC
cdr3_aa: CASSQDRGRGTYEQYF

v_call: TRBV18
j_call: TRBJ1-5
d_call: TRBD1
clone_size: -
cdr3_nt: TGTGCCAGCTCACCAGGACAGGATCAGCCCCAGCATTTT
cdr3_aa: CASSPGQDQPQHF

v_call: TRBV28
j_call: TRBJ1-1
d_call: -
clone_size: once
cdr3_nt: TGTGCCAGCAGTTTTTTAGGGACTCTTGAAGCTTTCTTT
cdr3_aa: CASSFLGTLEAFF

v_call: TRBV4-1
j_call: TRBJ1-1
d_call: -
clone_size: -
cdr3_nt: TGCGCCAGCAGCCACCCCCGAGGTACTGAAGCTTTCTTT
cdr3_aa: CASSHPRGTEAFF

v_call: TRBV29-1
j_call: TRBJ1-4
d_call: -
clone_size: once
cdr3_nt: TGCAGCGTCGCCGACAGCAGCAAACTGTTTTTT
cdr3_aa: CSVADSSKLFF

v_call: TRBV7-6
j_call: TRBJ1-4
d_call: TRBD1
clone_size: -
cdr3_nt: TGTGCCAGCAGCTCGAGACAGGGGACAACTAATGAAAAACTGTTTTTT
cdr3_aa: CASSSRQGTTNEKLFF

v_call: TRBV5-1
j_call: TRBJ2-1
d_call: -
clone_size: -
cdr3_nt: TGCGCCAGCAGCTTGGAGAGCTCCTACAATGAGCAGTTCTTC
cdr3_aa: CASSLESSYNEQFF

v_call: TRBV7-8
j_call: TRBJ2-7
d_call: -
clone_size: few
cdr3_nt: TGTGCCAGCAGCTTTACAGGGTACGAGCAGTACTTC
cdr3_aa: CASSFTGYEQYF

v_call: TRBV7-2
j_call: TRBJ1-2
d_call: TRBD1
clone_size: -
cdr3_nt: TGTGCCAGCAGCTTTATTCAGGGGGACTATGGCTACACCTTC
cdr3_aa: CASSFIQGDYGYTF

v_call: TRBV4-3
j_call: TRBJ1-3
d_call: TRBD1
clone_size: -
cdr3_nt: TGCGCCAGCAGCCAAGAGACAGGGGTGAGAGCAAACACCATATATTTT
cdr3_aa: CASSQETGVRANTIYF

v_call: TRBV5-1
j_call: TRBJ2-3
d_call: -
clone_size: -
cdr3_nt: TGCGCCAGCAGCGCCGGGACTAGCACAGATACGCAGTATTTT
cdr3_aa: CASSAGTSTDTQYF

v_call: TRBV5-1
j_call: TRBJ1-1
d_call: TRBD1
clone_size: -
cdr3_nt: TGCGCCAGCAGCTTGGCCCAGGGGGCGAGAAGGAACACTGAAGCTTTCTTT
cdr3_aa: CASSLAQGARRNTEAFF

v_call: TRBV28
j_call: TRBJ2-7
d_call: TRBD2
clone_size: -
cdr3_nt: TGTGCCAGCAGTTTTACTAGCGCGTACGAGCAGTACTTC
cdr3_aa: CASSFTSAYEQYF

v_call: TRBV28
j_call: TRBJ2-1
d_call: -
clone_size: -
cdr3_nt: TGTGCCAGCAGTTACGCGCCTCGGGTCGCCGAGCAGTTCTTC
cdr3_aa: CASSYAPRVAEQFF

v_call: TRBV4-1
j_call: TRBJ1-1
d_call: -
clone_size: -
cdr3_nt: TGCGCCAGCAGCCAAGAGACGAGGACTGAAGCTTTCTTT
cdr3_aa: CASSQETRTEAFF

v_call: TRBV2
j_call: TRBJ1-5
d_call: -
clone_size: -
cdr3_nt: TGTGCCAGCAGTGAAAGGGGCAGTTACCAGCATTTT
cdr3_aa: CASSERGSYQHF

v_call: TRBV7-2
j_call: TRBJ1-5
d_call: -
clone_size: -
cdr3_nt: TGTGCCAGCAGCGCGACAGGCCCCACGAATCAGCCCCAGCATTTT
cdr3_aa: CASSATGPTNQPQHF

v_call: TRBV27
j_call: TRBJ1-1
d_call: -
clone_size: few
cdr3_nt: TGTGCCAGCAGTTTAACTGTACTGAACACTGAAGCTTTCTTT
cdr3_aa: CASSLTVLNTEAFF

v_call: TRBV28
j_call: TRBJ1-6
d_call: TRBD1
clone_size: -
cdr3_nt: TGTGCCAGCAGCTCTCCAGGGCAGGGGGTTGGATCACCCCTCCACTTT
cdr3_aa: CASSSPGQGVGSPLHF

v_call: TRBV6-5
j_call: TRBJ1-1
d_call: -
clone_size: -
cdr3_nt: TGTGCCAGCACTTTGGGGGGGGGCGGCACTGAAGCTTTCTTT
cdr3_aa: CASTLGGGGTEAFF

v_call: TRBV28
j_call: TRBJ1-1
d_call: TRBD1
clone_size: -
cdr3_nt: TGTGCCAGCAGGACAGGACAGGGGGTGACTGAAGCTTTCTTT
cdr3_aa: CASRTGQGVTEAFF

v_call: TRBV28
j_call: TRBJ1-5
d_call: -
clone_size: -
cdr3_nt: TGTGCCAGCAGTCAAGGAGTTCAGCCCCAGCATTTT
cdr3_aa: CASSQGVQPQHF